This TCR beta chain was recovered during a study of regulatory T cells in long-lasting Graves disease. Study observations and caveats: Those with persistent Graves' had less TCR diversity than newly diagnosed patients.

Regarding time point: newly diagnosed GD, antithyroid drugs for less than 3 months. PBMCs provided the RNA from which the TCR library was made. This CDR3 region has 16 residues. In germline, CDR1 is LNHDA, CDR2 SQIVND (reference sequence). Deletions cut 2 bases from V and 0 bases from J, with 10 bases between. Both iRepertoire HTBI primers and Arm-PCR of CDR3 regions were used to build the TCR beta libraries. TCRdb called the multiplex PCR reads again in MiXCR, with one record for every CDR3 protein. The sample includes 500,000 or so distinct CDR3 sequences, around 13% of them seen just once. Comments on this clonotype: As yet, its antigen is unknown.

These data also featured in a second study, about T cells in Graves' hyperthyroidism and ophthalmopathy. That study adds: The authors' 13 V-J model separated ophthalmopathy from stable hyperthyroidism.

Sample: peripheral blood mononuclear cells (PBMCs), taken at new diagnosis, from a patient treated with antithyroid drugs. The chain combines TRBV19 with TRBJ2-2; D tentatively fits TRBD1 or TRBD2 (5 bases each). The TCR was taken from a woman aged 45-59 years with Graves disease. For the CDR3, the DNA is TGTGCCAGTAGTATAACGGGGCTAGCGAACACCGGGGAGCTGTTTTTT. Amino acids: CASSITGLANTGELFF.